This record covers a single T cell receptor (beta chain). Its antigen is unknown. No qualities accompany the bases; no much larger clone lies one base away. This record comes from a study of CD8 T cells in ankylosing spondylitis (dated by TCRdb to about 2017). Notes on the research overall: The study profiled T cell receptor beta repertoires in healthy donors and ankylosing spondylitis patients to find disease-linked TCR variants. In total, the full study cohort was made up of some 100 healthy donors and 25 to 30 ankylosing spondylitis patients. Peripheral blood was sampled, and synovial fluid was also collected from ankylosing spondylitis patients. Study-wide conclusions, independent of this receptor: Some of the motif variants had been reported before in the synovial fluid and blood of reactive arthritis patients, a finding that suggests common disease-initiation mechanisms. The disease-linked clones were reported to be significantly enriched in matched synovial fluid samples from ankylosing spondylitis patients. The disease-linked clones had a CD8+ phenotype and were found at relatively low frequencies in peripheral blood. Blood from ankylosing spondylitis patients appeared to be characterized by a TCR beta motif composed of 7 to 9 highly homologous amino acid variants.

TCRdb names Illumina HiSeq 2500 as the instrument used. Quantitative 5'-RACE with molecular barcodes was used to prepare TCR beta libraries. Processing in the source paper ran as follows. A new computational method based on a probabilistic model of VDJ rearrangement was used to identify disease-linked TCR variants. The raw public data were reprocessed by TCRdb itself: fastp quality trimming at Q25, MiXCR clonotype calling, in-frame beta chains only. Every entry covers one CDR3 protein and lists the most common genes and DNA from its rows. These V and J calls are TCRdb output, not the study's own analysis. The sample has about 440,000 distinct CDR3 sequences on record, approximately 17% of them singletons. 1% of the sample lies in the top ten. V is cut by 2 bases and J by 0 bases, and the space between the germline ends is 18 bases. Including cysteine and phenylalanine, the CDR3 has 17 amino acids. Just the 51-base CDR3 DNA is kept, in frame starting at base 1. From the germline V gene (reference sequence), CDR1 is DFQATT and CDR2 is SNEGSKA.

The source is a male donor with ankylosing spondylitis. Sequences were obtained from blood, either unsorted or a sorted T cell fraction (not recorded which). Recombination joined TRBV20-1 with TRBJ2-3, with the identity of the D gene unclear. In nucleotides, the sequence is TGCAGTGCTAGACCCCTTTCGGCGCCCCGGAGCACAGATACGCAGTATTTT. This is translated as CSARPLSAPRSTDTQYF.